One and the same sample provided the 9 T cell receptor beta chains below, sequenced in a study of blood T cells in healthy people across ages. PCR was performed a second time for roughly 7 to 12 cycles using a sample-barcoded 5' primer and a J-beta primer mix. In TCRdb, the 5' RACE reads were re-called with MiXCR into one record per CDR3 protein. The sample lists some 1.6 million distinct CDR3 sequences; 30% to 40% were seen once. Sample: blood. These receptors originate from a woman aged 25 to 45 in good health.

In the case of this clonotype: One junction end does not reproduce the germline sequence, and a read error may be involved. The chain is built from TRBV12-3 or TRBV12-4 and TRBJ2-7; D perhaps matches TRBD2 (5 bases). This CDR3 comprises 12 residues. The DNA of the CDR3 is TGTGCCAGCGCGAAGGACTCCTACGGGCAGTACTTC. Its protein product is CASAKDSYGQYF.

V usage is TRBV11-2 and J usage is TRBJ2-1; no clear D gene. Germline V gene data show CDR1 as SGHAT and CDR2 as FQNNGV. The CDR3 runs 11 residues. V was pared by 7 bases and J by 9 bases, with 10 bases between. The CDR3 spells CASTPFSEQFF. The CDR3 DNA is TGTGCCAGCACCCCGTTCTCTGAGCAGTTCTTC.

The rearrangement links TRBV6-1 to TRBJ2-3; no definite D call. V was trimmed by 6 bases and J by 5 bases, leaving 15 bases between them. Germline-derived CDR1 and CDR2 are MNHNS and SASEGT. The CDR3 is 14 residues long. The CDR3 region is CASREFLGRDTQYF. DNA for the CDR3: TGTGCCAGCAGGGAATTCCTGGGCAGAGATACGCAGTATTTT.

The chain uses TRBV4-1 and TRBJ2-5; 10 positions match TRBD2. CDR3 length: 17 residues. Per germline, CDR1 MGHRA and CDR2 YSYEKL. V dropped 2 bases and J dropped 6; count of bases not matched to a gene: 12. The chain's CDR3 is CASSQTPSGGNGKTQYF. DNA of the CDR3: TGCGCCAGCAGCCAAACCCCTAGCGGGGGAAACGGCAAGACCCAGTACTTC.

The DNA of the CDR3 is TGCAGTGCTATCCCCTTGTCGGGCGGGGGCCAATATGGCTACACCTTC. It is translated as CSAIPLSGGGQYGYTF. The chain recombines TRBV20-1 with TRBJ1-2; possibly TRBD1 for D (6 bases). Trimming cost V 4 bases and J 5 bases, with 23 bases left between them. In germline, CDR1 is DFQATT, CDR2 SNEGSKA (reference sequence). The CDR3 consists of 16 residues.

This clonotype turned up a few times. The chain employs TRBV11-2 and TRBJ2-1, with D perhaps matching TRBD1 or TRBD2 (5 bases each). The V gene's germline CDR1 is SGHAT and CDR2 FQNNGV. The CDR3 has 16 residues. V was clipped by 5 bases and J by 0 bases, with 14 bases between them. In DNA form, the CDR3 reads TGTGCCAGCAGCCGACTACAGGAGAGCTCCTACAATGAGCAGTTCTTC. This sequence encodes CASSRLQESSYNEQFF.

About this clonotype itself: This may stem from a read error, because a much larger clone lies one nucleotide away. This chain connects TRBV7-9 to TRBJ2-1; D gene unclear. Trimming took 0 bases from V and 2 from J, leaving 8 bases between them. CDR1 and CDR2 (germline): SEHNR, FQNEAQ (reference sequence). The CDR3 runs 15 residues. This CDR3 reads CASSLAADPYNEQFF. The CDR3 DNA is TGTGCCAGCAGCTTAGCGGCAGACCCCTACAATGAGCAGTTCTTC. The full variable domain, with the rest looked up from reference TRBV7-9 and TRBJ2-1, is DTGVSQNPRHKITKRGQNVTFRCDPISEHNRLYWYRQTLGQGPEFLTYFQNEAQLEKSRLLSDRFSAERPKGSFSTLEIQRTEQGDSAMYLCASSLAADPYNEQFFGPGTRLTVL.

CDR3 bases: TGCGCCAGCAGCCAGGAGACCTATTTCGAGAGAGAAAAACTGTTTTTT. Amino acid sequence: CASSQETYFEREKLFF. V gene TRBV4-1 combines with J gene TRBJ1-4; D not resolved. Germline CDR1 and CDR2: MGHRA and YSYEKL. The length of the CDR3 is 16 residues. V was trimmed by 3 bases and J by 8 bases, leaving 19 bases between them.

In its sample, this clonotype was seen many times. The gene calls are TRBV20-1 and TRBJ2-7; D call uncertain. V was clipped by 3 bases and J by 2 bases, with 8 bases between them. The CDR3 consists of 12 residues. Germline V lookup: CDR1 DFQATT, CDR2 SNEGSKA (reference sequence). CDR3 nucleotides: TGCAGTGCTAGTGGCAGACCCTACGAGCAGTACTTC. As protein: CSASGRPYEQYF.